The present entry profiles one T cell receptor (beta chain) with its context. Its target is unknown. V dropped 6 bases and J dropped 1; count of bases not matched to a gene: 9. The CDR3 spans 16 residues. Germline V gene lookup returns CDR1 MNHNY and CDR2 SVGAGI (reference sequence). These data are taken from a study of OX40 agonist ivuxolimab in advanced cancers. At the level of the study: Hepatocellular carcinoma, melanoma, renal cell or head and neck cancer occurred in dose-escalation patients. Whole-study findings and limits: CD4+ and CD8+ blood T cells expanded clonally by week 6 at 0.1 to 3.0 mg/kg.

Repertoires were generated with immunoSEQ multiplex PCR, while TCRdb's copy carries only in-frame clones and drops some. The sample shows some 14,000 clones, around 80% of them seen only once. This chain links TRBV6-6 with TRBJ2-3, with 8 bases matching TRBD1. The sequence was collected from an adult with an advanced solid tumor such as melanoma, head and neck, liver or kidney cancer. Here the sequenced sample was CD4+ or CD8+ T cells sorted from blood, taken in a trial of the OX40 agonist ivuxolimab. The CDR3 nucleotides read TGTGCCAGCAGCCTTGCACCGACAGGGGGCACAGATACGCAGTATTTT. Residues: CASSLAPTGGTDTQYF.